The sequence of this TCR beta chain was determined in a study of T cell responses to AZD1222 COVID-19 vaccine. Study-wide results and limits: Epitopes outside B.1.351 and B.1.1.7 mutated regions reportedly drew nearly half of spike TCRs.

In regard to this clone: Antigen specificity is unknown.

The CDR3 length is 13 residues. Trimming left V 2 bases short and J 5 bases short, with 10 bases between. The germline V gene encodes CDR1 SGDLS and CDR2 YYNGEE. Sequenced by immunoSEQ multiplex PCR; TCRdb stores in-frame clones only, minus some. The profile covers 150,000 to 250,000 clones, with approximately 93% appearing a single time and more than 0.8% taken by the ten largest. The receptor was isolated from an adult who received the AZD1222 COVID-19 vaccine. The chain combines TRBV9 with TRBJ2-5; D not resolved. The material was peripheral blood, obtained 28 days after the second AZD1222 dose. As DNA, the CDR3 is TGTGCCAGCAGCGTTTTGGGCTCGGAGACCCAGTACTTC. Protein product: CASSVLGSETQYF.